This TCR beta chain appears in the sequencing data of a study of T cell repertoires and Cas9 in healthy adults. Study in general: Characterization of SpCas9-reactive CD4 and CD8 T cells covered multi-effector potency, cytotoxicity and lineage. Whole-study findings and limits: SpCas9-reactive effector T cells were reportedly restrained in vitro by SpCas9-reactive regulatory T cells.

As for this clone: Antigen: not known.

This table comes from immunoSEQ multiplex PCR, and its TCRdb copy is limited to in-frame clones, with some not included. Found here are 20,000 to 25,000 clones, 90% of them singletons; the top ten hold around 0.71%. Sequencing was carried out using CD4+ effector T cells (CD127+, CD25-, CD137-, CD154-) from PBMCs; culture status not recorded. This TCR derives from a human donor in good health.

The CDR3 sequence is CASSESGDSTDTQYF. In DNA, the CDR3 is TGCGCCAGCAGTGAGTCGGGGGACAGCACAGATACGCAGTATTTT. The rearrangement links TRBV10-1 to TRBJ2-3; the D gene could be TRBD1 or TRBD2 (5 bases each). V was cut by 0 bases and J by 0 bases, with 7 bases left in between. CDR1 and CDR2 (germline): WNHNN, SYGVQD (reference sequence). The CDR3 covers 15 residues.